One and the same sample provided the 11 T cell receptor beta chains below, sequenced in a study of blood T cell repertoires in COVID-19. This table comes from immunoSEQ multiplex PCR, and its TCRdb copy is limited to in-frame clones, with some not included. The data contain some 87,000 clones, 85% to 95% of them singletons. Input material: peripheral blood. The receptor source for this set is a woman aged 55-75 years with active COVID-19.

V usage is TRBV3-1 (or the pseudogene TRBV3-2) and J usage is TRBJ2-1, with TRBD2 identical over 14 bases. This CDR3 spans 20 amino acids. Germline CDR1 is LGHDT and CDR2 is YNNKEL (reference sequence). The ends lost 4 bases at V and 12 bases at J; junction bases unmatched: 23. This chain's CDR3 is CASSLQGLAGGLERGSSQFF. The CDR3 coding sequence is TGTGCCAGCAGCCTACAAGGACTAGCGGGAGGCCTAGAGAGGGGATCTTCGCAGTTCTTC.

V and J are TRBV4-3 and TRBJ1-2; 7 bases match TRBD1. There are 15 residues in the CDR3. V lost 1 base, J lost 8 bases, and 10 bases stayed unmatched. In germline, CDR1 is LGHNA, CDR2 YSLEER. Here the CDR3 reads CASSQGGTVPVGYTF. The CDR3 nucleotides are TGCGCCAGCAGCCAAGGGGGGACAGTCCCCGTGGGCTACACCTTC.

The V gene is TRBV6-5, the J gene TRBJ1-6, with a weak D call TRBD1 (6 bases). Germline V gives CDR1 MNHEY, CDR2 SVGAGI. The CDR3 has 14 amino acids. V was clipped by 5 bases and J by 7 bases, with 12 bases between them. CDR3 nucleotide sequence: TGTGCCAGCAGTATCTTACAGGGAAATTCACCCCTCCACTTT. This codes for CASSILQGNSPLHF.

V gene TRBV3-1 (or the pseudogene TRBV3-2) combines with J gene TRBJ2-1, with 12 bases fitting TRBD2. The germline gives CDR1 LGHDT, CDR2 YNNKEL (reference sequence). The CDR3 is 16 residues long. V gave up 2 bases and J gave up 6 bases; unmatched junction bases: 5. Here the CDR3 reads CASSQRGLAGINEQFF. CDR3 in DNA: TGTGCCAGCAGCCAAAGAGGACTAGCGGGGATCAATGAGCAGTTCTTC.

The chain uses TRBV28 and TRBJ2-7, with TRBD2 matching 8 bases. CDR1 and CDR2 (germline): MDHEN, SYDVKM. V was clipped by 7 bases and J by 6 bases; unmatched bases: 11. The CDR3 contains 14 residues. Here the CDR3 reads CASNSGTSLPEQYF. The CDR3 DNA sequence: TGTGCCAGCAATTCCGGGACTAGTCTCCCCGAGCAGTACTTC.

V is TRBV24-1 and J is TRBJ2-2, with 9 bases aligning to TRBD1. This CDR3 has 18 amino acids. From germline, CDR1 is KGHDR and CDR2 SFDVKD. Trimming removed 4 bases from V and 3 bases from J; junction bases left unmatched: 11. The CDR3: CATSDPPGTGRDTGELFF. CDR3 DNA: TGTGCCACCAGTGACCCACCCGGGACAGGGAGGGACACCGGGGAGCTGTTTTTT.

The chain carries TRBV7-8 and TRBJ2-7; the match to TRBD1 covers 7 bases. CDR1 and CDR2 from the germline V gene are SGHVS and FQNEAQ. Unmatched junction bases numbered 9, after V lost 4 bases and J lost 0 bases. The length of the CDR3 is 16 residues. CDR3 sequence: CASSSQDRATSYEQYF. The CDR3 DNA reads as TGTGCCAGCAGCTCACAAGACAGGGCAACCTCCTACGAGCAGTACTTC.

The gene calls are TRBV20-1 and TRBJ2-1; 11 bases are a match to TRBD2. V lost 3 bases and J lost 7; bases outside the gene matches: 5. The CDR3 totals 14 residues. Germline CDR1 is DFQATT and CDR2 is SNEGSKA (reference sequence). Here the CDR3 DNA reads TGCAGTGCTAGTCTAGCGGGAGGCCGAAATGAGCAGTTCTTC. As protein: CSASLAGGRNEQFF.

The chain carries TRBV30 and TRBJ1-1; D is unclear. V lost 0 bases and J 1 base, leaving 9 bases between the germline ends. The CDR3 length is 14 residues. In germline, CDR1 is GTSNPN, CDR2 SVGIG (reference sequence). The CDR3 DNA sequence: TGTGCCTGGAGTGTGCCAGGTGGGAACACTGAAGCTTTCTTT. Amino acids: CAWSVPGGNTEAFF.

The chain uses TRBV20-1 and TRBJ1-2; D might be TRBD1 (5 bases). Trimming removed 8 bases from V and 4 bases from J, with 11 bases in between. The CDR3 extends over 11 amino acids. CDR1 and CDR2 from the germline V gene are DFQATT and SNEGSKA (reference sequence). The CDR3, as DNA: TGCAGTACCTACAGGCCCTATGGCTACACCTTC. This encodes CSTYRPYGYTF.

V and J are TRBV3-1 (or the pseudogene TRBV3-2) and TRBJ2-7; no definite D call. This CDR3 region has 14 residues. Germline CDR1 is LGHDT and CDR2 is YNNKEL (reference sequence). Trimming removed 4 bases from V and 0 bases from J, with 10 bases in between. Here the CDR3 reads CASSPRPVSYEQYF. CDR3 coding DNA: TGTGCCAGCAGCCCCCGTCCCGTCTCCTACGAGCAGTACTTC.